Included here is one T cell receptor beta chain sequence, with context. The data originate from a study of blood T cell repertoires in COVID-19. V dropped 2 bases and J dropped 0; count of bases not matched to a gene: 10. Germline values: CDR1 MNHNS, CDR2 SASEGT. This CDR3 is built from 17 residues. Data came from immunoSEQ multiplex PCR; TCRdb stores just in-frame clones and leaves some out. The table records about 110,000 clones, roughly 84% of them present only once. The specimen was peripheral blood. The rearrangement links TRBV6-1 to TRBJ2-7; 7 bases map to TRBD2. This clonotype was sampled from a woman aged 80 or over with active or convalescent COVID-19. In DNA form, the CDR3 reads TGTGCCAGCAGTGAATTGAGAGTAGCGGGCTACTCCTACGAGCAGTACTTC. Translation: CASSELRVAGYSYEQYF.